These 15 T cell receptor beta chains were all obtained from the same sample, sequenced in a study of T cells in Graves' hyperthyroidism and ophthalmopathy. The investigators amplified TCR beta CDR3 regions from RNA transcripts. HTBI primers were used for first-round RT-PCR of the TCR CDR3. TCRdb independently ran MiXCR on the multiplex PCR reads; one entry per CDR3 protein. This table has hundreds of thousands of distinct CDR3 sequences, around 16% appearing once. The sequenced sample consisted of blood. The receptors here all came from a woman aged 25 to 45 with Graves' hyperthyroidism.

The chain employs TRBV5-6 and TRBJ1-5; unclear D gene. The CDR3 length is 16 residues. V lost 3 bases, J lost 3 bases, and 16 bases lay in between. Germline V gives CDR1 SGHDT, CDR2 YYEEEE. CDR3: CASSSQIGRYNQPQHF. CDR3 in DNA: TGTGCCAGCAGCTCACAAATCGGACGGTACAATCAGCCCCAGCATTTT.

The chain employs TRBV19 and TRBJ2-1, with a tentative D call TRBD1 (6 bases). This CDR3 spans 18 amino acids. Trimming shortened V by 5 bases and J by 3 bases, and 23 bases separated the two germline ends. Germline V gene lookup returns CDR1 LNHDA and CDR2 SQIVND (reference sequence). CDR3 nucleotide sequence: TGTGCCAGTAGTGCAGTTCACAGGGAACACCCCTTCTACAATGAGCAGTTCTTC. This translates into CASSAVHREHPFYNEQFF.

This clonotype appeared many times. This chain joins TRBV18 and TRBJ1-5, with D tentatively TRBD1 (5 bases). This CDR3 region has 15 residues. Trimming left V 0 bases short and J 3 bases short, with 9 bases between. The germline V gene has CDR1 KGHSH and CDR2 LQKENI. CDR3 coding DNA: TGTGCCAGCTCACCACCGGGACGGGACAATCAGCCCCAGCATTTT. Protein: CASSPPGRDNQPQHF.

The rearrangement uses TRBV19 and TRBJ2-1; possibly TRBD1 for D (6 bases). The V end lost 2 bases, the J end lost 1 base, and 9 bases lay between the germline ends. Germline-derived CDR1 and CDR2 are LNHDA and SQIVND (reference sequence). CDR3 length equals 15 residues. Here the CDR3 reads CASSIMGQSYNEQFF. The CDR3 nucleotides read TGTGCCAGTAGTATAATGGGACAATCCTACAATGAGCAGTTCTTC.

This clonotype was counted ten times or more. This sequence joins TRBV29-1 and TRBJ2-4; 9 nucleotides line up with TRBD1. J lost 2 bases, V lost 4 bases, and 6 bases had no gene match. The CDR3 is 15 residues long. From germline, CDR1 is SQVTM and CDR2 ANQGSEA. CDR3 nucleotides: TGCAGCGTTGGGGGCGGGACAGGGTCCAAAAACATTCAGTACTTC. Translation: CSVGGGTGSKNIQYF.

In this sample, this clonotype turned up many times. This chain uses TRBV27 with TRBJ2-1; 9 bases agree with TRBD2. This CDR3 has 16 amino acids. Losses at the gene ends were 7 bases for V and 5 bases for J; bases not matched to a gene: 12. Germline V gene sequence: CDR1 MNHEY, CDR2 SMNVEV (reference sequence). The CDR3 region is CASTYGAGGFNNEQFF. DNA for the CDR3: TGTGCCAGCACCTATGGAGCGGGGGGATTTAACAATGAGCAGTTCTTC.

Regarding this clonotype: A much larger clone differs from this one at a single base, so this may be a read error. The chain employs TRBV13 and TRBJ2-2, with D possibly being TRBD1 (5 bases). V was clipped by 4 bases and J by 6 bases, with 9 bases between them. This CDR3 has 13 residues. Germline CDR1 and CDR2: PRHDT and FYEKMQ (reference sequence). The CDR3 spells CASSWTRAGELFF. Written as DNA, the CDR3 is TGTGCCAGCAGCTGGACAAGGGCCGGGGAGCTGTTTTTT.

The chain has TRBV24-1 and TRBJ2-3; D is unclear. The germline V and J ends were trimmed by 4 bases and 2 bases, with 15 bases remaining between them. The CDR3 loop spans 16 amino acids. Germline CDR1 KGHDR, CDR2 SFDVKD. CDR3 sequence: CATSDVQKTHTDTQYF. For the CDR3, the DNA is TGTGCCACCAGTGACGTTCAGAAAACCCACACAGATACGCAGTATTTT.

A few counts support this clonotype. The V call is TRBV20-1, the J call TRBJ2-7; the D gene is possibly TRBD1 (6 bases). Germline CDR1 and CDR2: DFQATT and SNEGSKA (reference sequence). CDR3 length: 12 residues. V was shortened by 8 bases and J by 4 bases, with 15 bases between the two germline ends. In DNA form, the CDR3 reads TGCAGTACCGGACAGCGGAGGTACGAGCAGTACTTC. Its translation: CSTGQRRYEQYF.

In regard to this clonotype: This may come from a read error, since a much larger clone is one base off. The chain links TRBV6-2 or TRBV6-3 to TRBJ2-1; 7 bases fit TRBD1. The end of the DNA aligns better with TRBJ2-7, so the J call may be wrong. CDR3 length equals 16 residues. The germline V gene has CDR1 MNHEY and CDR2 SVGEGT. Here the CDR3 DNA reads TGTGCCAGCATCTACCGGGGACAGAGTGTCTACAATGAGCAGTACTTC. Translated, it gives CASIYRGQSVYNEQYF.

V usage is TRBV20-1 and J usage is TRBJ2-7; D might be TRBD1 (6 bases). This CDR3 region has 14 residues. The V end lost 0 bases, the J end lost 2 bases, and 11 bases lay between the germline ends. Germline values: CDR1 DFQATT, CDR2 SNEGSKA (reference sequence). The CDR3 here is CSARDPGQPYEQYF. The CDR3 DNA reads as TGCAGTGCTAGAGATCCCGGACAGCCCTACGAGCAGTACTTC.

This clonotype has at least ten counts. This sequence joins TRBV2 and TRBJ1-1; D is unresolved. The CDR3 length is 11 residues. The germline V gene encodes CDR1 SNHLY and CDR2 FYNNEI. Trimming pared 7 bases from V and 0 bases from J, leaving 3 bases between. CDR3 loop: CASKVNTEAFF. The CDR3 DNA follows: TGTGCCAGCAAAGTGAACACTGAAGCTTTCTTT.

The V gene is TRBV7-8, the J gene TRBJ2-1; TRBD2 aligns across 7 bases. Losses at the gene ends were 5 bases for V and 3 bases for J; bases not matched to a gene: 16. CDR1 SGHVS and CDR2 FQNEAQ come from the germline V gene. The length of the CDR3 is 18 residues. In DNA form, the CDR3 reads TGTGCCAGCAGCATTTGGACTAGGGAGGCGGGGCACTACAATGAGCAGTTCTTC. This codes for CASSIWTREAGHYNEQFF.

This chain links TRBV4-1 with TRBJ2-3; 7 bases map to TRBD2. V trimming: 4 bases; J trimming: 6 bases; junction bases outside the gene matches: 10. The V gene's germline CDR1 is MGHRA and CDR2 YSYEKL. This CDR3 contains 15 residues. The chain's CDR3 is CASSRLLAFRDTQYF. The CDR3 region has the DNA TGCGCCAGCAGCCGCCTACTAGCGTTCAGGGATACGCAGTATTTT.

The chain has TRBV20-1 and TRBJ2-2; unclear D gene. This CDR3 comprises 16 residues. Trimming stripped 0 bases from V and 0 bases from J, with 11 bases between. Germline CDR1 is DFQATT and CDR2 is SNEGSKA (reference sequence). CDR3 sequence reads: CSARDARLANTGELFF. CDR3 bases: TGCAGTGCTAGAGATGCGAGGCTAGCGAACACCGGGGAGCTGTTTTTT.